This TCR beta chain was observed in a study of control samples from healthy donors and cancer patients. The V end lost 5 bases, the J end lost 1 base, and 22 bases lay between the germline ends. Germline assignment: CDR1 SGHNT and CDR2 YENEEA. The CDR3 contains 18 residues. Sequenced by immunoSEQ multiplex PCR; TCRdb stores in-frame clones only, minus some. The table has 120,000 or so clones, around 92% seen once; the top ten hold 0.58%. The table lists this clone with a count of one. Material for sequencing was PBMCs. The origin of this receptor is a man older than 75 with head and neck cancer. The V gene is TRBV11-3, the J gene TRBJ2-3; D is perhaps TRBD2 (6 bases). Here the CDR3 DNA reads TGTGCCAGCAGCCCCGGTTTGGGGTCTAGCGAGGGCACAGATACGCAGTATTTT. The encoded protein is CASSPGLGSSEGTDTQYF.